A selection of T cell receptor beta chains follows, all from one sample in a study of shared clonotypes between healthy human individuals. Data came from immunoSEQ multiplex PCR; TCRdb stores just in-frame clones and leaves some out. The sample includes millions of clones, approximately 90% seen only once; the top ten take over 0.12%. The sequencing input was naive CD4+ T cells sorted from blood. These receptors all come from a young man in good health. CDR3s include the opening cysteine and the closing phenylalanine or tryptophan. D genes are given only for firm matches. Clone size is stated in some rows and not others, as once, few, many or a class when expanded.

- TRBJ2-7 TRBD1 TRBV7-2 CASSLGQALYEQYF TGTGCCAGCAGCTTGGGACAGGCGCTCTACGAGCAGTACTTC
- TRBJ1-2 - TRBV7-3 CASTQARSSNYGYTF TGTGCCAGCACTCAAGCCAGGAGCTCTAACTATGGCTACACCTTC
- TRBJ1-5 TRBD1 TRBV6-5 CASSRDRAQPQHF TGTGCCAGCAGTCGGGACAGGGCTCAGCCCCAGCATTTT
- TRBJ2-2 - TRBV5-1 CASSLGREVTGELFF TGCGCCAGCAGCTTGGGCAGGGAGGTGACCGGGGAGCTGTTTTTT
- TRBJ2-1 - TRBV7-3 CASSLDPRQKNEQFF TGTGCCAGCAGTTTGGACCCGAGGCAGAAGAATGAGCAGTTCTTC
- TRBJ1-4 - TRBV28 CASRALGETNEKLFF TGTGCCAGCAGAGCCCTGGGGGAAACTAATGAAAAACTGTTTTTT
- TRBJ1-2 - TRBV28 CASSFLGYGYTF TGTGCCAGCAGTTTTTTGGGTTATGGCTACACCTTC
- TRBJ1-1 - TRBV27 CASSLSQGRTENTEAFF TGTGCCAGCAGTTTATCCCAGGGAAGGACAGAGAACACTGAAGCTTTCTTT
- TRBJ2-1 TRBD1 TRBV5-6 CASSYRTGGARVF TGTGCCAGCAGCTACCGGACAGGGGGCGCACGGGTCTTC
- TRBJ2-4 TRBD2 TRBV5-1 CASSLATGTSGTNIQYF TGCGCCAGCAGCTTGGCTACCGGGACTAGCGGGACGAACATTCAGTACTTC
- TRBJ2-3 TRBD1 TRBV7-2 CASSISRGRPLGTDTQYF TGTGCCAGCAGCATATCCAGGGGGCGCCCCCTGGGCACAGATACGCAGTATTTT
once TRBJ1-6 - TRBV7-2 CASSIGTQGNSPLHF TGTGCCAGCAGCATCGGTACCCAGGGCAATTCACCCCTCCACTTT
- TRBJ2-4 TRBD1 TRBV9 CASSPGTARDIQYF TGTGCCAGCAGCCCTGGGACAGCCAGAGACATTCAGTACTTC
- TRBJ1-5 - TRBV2 CASSDRSGVQPQHF TGTGCCAGCAGTGATAGGTCAGGGGTTCAGCCCCAGCATTTT
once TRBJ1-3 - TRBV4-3 CASSQARSSHTGNTIYF TGCGCCAGCAGCCAAGCTAGAAGTTCCCATACTGGAAACACCATATATTTT
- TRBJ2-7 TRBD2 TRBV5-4 CASSVGTSGTSEQYF TGTGCCAGCAGCGTGGGGACTAGCGGGACCAGTGAGCAGTACTTC
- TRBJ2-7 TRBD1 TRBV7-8 CASSPGTGGYEQYF TGTGCCAGCAGCCCAGGGACAGGGGGCTACGAGCAGTACTTC
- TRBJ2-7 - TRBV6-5 CASSYNSGYEQYF TGTGCCAGCAGTTACAACTCCGGCTACGAGCAGTACTTC